The 12 T cell receptor beta chains below come from one sample, sequenced in a study of shared clonotypes between healthy human individuals. The data were produced by immunoSEQ multiplex PCR, yet TCRdb's version contains in-frame clones alone and is incomplete. This sample has 2 million to 2.5 million clones, with just under 95% found just once. The sample taken for sequencing was naive CD4+ T cells from PBMCs. Described subset: CD45RA+ positively selected. The receptor source for this set is a young man in good health. Some clones in this sample may be carry-over from other donors' samples.

The chain joins TRBV19 to TRBJ2-7; D may be TRBD2 (6 bases). The germline V and J ends were trimmed by 5 bases and 6 bases, with 14 bases remaining between them. This CDR3 comprises 13 residues. Per germline, CDR1 LNHDA and CDR2 SQIVND (reference sequence). The CDR3 spells CASSPGVPREQYF. In DNA, the CDR3 is TGTGCCAGTAGTCCGGGGGTACCTCGCGAGCAGTACTTC.

This clone appeared once. The rearrangement joins TRBV5-1 to TRBJ2-1; D unclear. Germline CDR1 SGHRS, CDR2 YFSETQ. The CDR3 extends over 16 amino acids. Trimming took off 4 bases at V and 3 bases at J, with 17 bases between the two ends. CDR3 sequence (DNA): TGCGCCAGCAGCCCCGGACGATCCCCCGGCTACAATGAGCAGTTCTTC. Protein product: CASSPGRSPGYNEQFF.

V and J are TRBV5-1 and TRBJ2-3, with a tentative D call TRBD2 (6 bases). The V gene lost 1 base and the J gene lost 5 bases, with 8 bases spanning the gap. Germline V CDR1 and CDR2: SGHRS, YFSETQ. The length of the CDR3 is 13 residues. DNA for the CDR3: TGCGCCAGCAGCTTGCAAGCGGGAGATACGCAGTATTTT. It yields the protein CASSLQAGDTQYF.

The CDR3 sequence is CASSMQPGTGNTIYF. The DNA for the CDR3 is TGTGCCAGTAGTATGCAGCCGGGGACTGGAAACACCATATATTTT. The V gene is TRBV19, the J gene TRBJ1-3; D uncertain. This CDR3 has 15 residues. The V end was cut by 3 bases, the J end by 2 bases, with 11 bases between. CDR1 LNHDA and CDR2 SQIVND come from the germline V gene (reference sequence).

Note on this clone: Different DNA sequences within this sample yield the same CDR3. V gene TRBV5-1 combines with J gene TRBJ1-2; possible D gene TRBD1, 5 bases. The germline V gene has CDR1 SGHRS and CDR2 YFSETQ. With 5 bases removed from V and 3 bases from J, the gap between germline ends came to 11 bases. The CDR3 length is 13 residues. The CDR3, as DNA: TGCGCCAGCAGTTCGACGGGGGACTATGGCTACACCTTC. Its translation is CASSSTGDYGYTF.

V and J are TRBV28 and TRBJ2-7; D gene ambiguous. Germline V gives CDR1 MDHEN, CDR2 SYDVKM. The CDR3 totals 14 residues. Trimming pared 6 bases from V and 0 bases from J, leaving 12 bases between. Here the CDR3 reads CASSILGSSYEQYF. The CDR3 DNA reads TGTGCCAGCAGCATCCTAGGGTCCTCCTACGAGCAGTACTTC.

V is TRBV6-6 and J is TRBJ2-2; no definite D call. V lost 5 bases to trimming and J lost 0 bases, with 10 bases between them. Per germline, CDR1 MNHNY and CDR2 SVGAGI (reference sequence). The CDR3 runs 15 residues. In nucleotides, the CDR3 is TGTGCCAGCAGTCGTCTCGGAGCGAACACCGGGGAGCTGTTTTTT. It encodes CASSRLGANTGELFF.

About this clone: An end of the junction does not agree with germline; a read error may underlie this. The V gene is TRBV28, the J gene TRBJ1-5; D is perhaps TRBD1 (6 bases). The CDR3 totals 15 residues. From germline, CDR1 is MDHEN and CDR2 SYDVKM. The CDR3 protein is CASNLSDRSNQPQHF. CDR3 sequence (DNA): TGTGCCAGCAATTTATCAGACAGGAGCAATCAGCCCCAGCATTTT. Filled out from reference TRBV28 and TRBJ1-5, the complete variable domain reads DVKVTQSSRYLVKRTGEKVFLECVQDMDHENMFWYRQDPGLGLRLIYFSYDVKMKEKGDIPEGYSVSREKKERFSLILESASTNQTSMYLCASNLSDRSNQPQHFGDGTRLSIL.

This clone was observed a handful of times. This rearrangement joins TRBV7-9 to TRBJ1-1; D possibly corresponds to TRBD1 (6 bases). The CDR3 extends over 14 amino acids. Germline CDR1 is SEHNR and CDR2 is FQNEAQ (reference sequence). With 4 bases removed from V and 6 bases from J, the gap between germline ends came to 15 bases. The CDR3 sequence is CASSSPRGQAEAFF. In nucleotides, the CDR3 is TGTGCCAGCAGCTCCCCCCGGGGGCAGGCTGAAGCTTTCTTT.

This rearrangement joins TRBV5-6 to TRBJ2-7; no firm D call. The CDR3 is made up of 13 amino acids. Germline V gene lookup returns CDR1 SGHDT and CDR2 YYEEEE. Trimming removed 2 bases from V and 3 bases from J, with 9 bases in between. The CDR3 coding sequence is TGTGCCAGCAGCTTTTTGTCGGGCTACGAGCAGTACTTC. It yields the protein CASSFLSGYEQYF.

This chain uses TRBV15 with TRBJ1-4; the D gene is possibly TRBD1 (6 bases). The CDR3 contains 14 residues. The V gene's germline CDR1 is LNHNV and CDR2 YYDKDF (reference sequence). Trimming pared 3 bases from V and 3 bases from J, leaving 8 bases between. The CDR3 here is CATSRGAANEKLFF. In DNA form, the CDR3 reads TGTGCCACCAGCAGGGGGGCAGCTAATGAAAAACTGTTTTTT. Full variable domain (outside the CDR3, taken from reference TRBV15 and TRBJ1-4): DAMVIQNPRYQVTQFGKPVTLSCSQTLNHNVMYWYQQKSSQAPKLLFHYYDKDFNNEADTPDNFQSRRPNTSFCFLDIRSPGLGDTAMYLCATSRGAANEKLFFGSGTQLSVL.

The rearrangement links TRBV7-3 to TRBJ2-1; 10 positions agree with TRBD2. From germline, CDR1 is SGHTA and CDR2 FQGTGA. Trimming took 5 bases from V and 0 from J; bases not matched to a gene: 19. This CDR3 is 21 amino acids long. Written as DNA, the CDR3 is TGTGCCAGCAGCCCTCGCGGGGCTAGCGGGAGACCTGGGGGCTCCTACAATGAGCAGTTCTTC. It encodes CASSPRGASGRPGGSYNEQFF.